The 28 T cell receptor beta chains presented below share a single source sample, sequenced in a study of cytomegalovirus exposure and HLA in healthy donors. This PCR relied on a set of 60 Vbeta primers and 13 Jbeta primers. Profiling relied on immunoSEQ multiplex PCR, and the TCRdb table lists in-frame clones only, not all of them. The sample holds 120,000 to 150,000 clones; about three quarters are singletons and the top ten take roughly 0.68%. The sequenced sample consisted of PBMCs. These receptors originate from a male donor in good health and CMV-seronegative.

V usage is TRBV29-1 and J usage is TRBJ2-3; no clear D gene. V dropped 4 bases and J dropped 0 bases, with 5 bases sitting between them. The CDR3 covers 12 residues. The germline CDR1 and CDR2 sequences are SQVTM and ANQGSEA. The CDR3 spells CSVGGSTDTQYF. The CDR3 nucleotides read TGCAGCGTTGGTGGCAGCACAGATACGCAGTATTTT.

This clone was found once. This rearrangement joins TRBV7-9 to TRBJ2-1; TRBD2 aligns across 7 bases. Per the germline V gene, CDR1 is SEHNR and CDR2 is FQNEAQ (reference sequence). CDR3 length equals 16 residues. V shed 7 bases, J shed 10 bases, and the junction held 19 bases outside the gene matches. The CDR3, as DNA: TGTGCCAGCACCGAGGGGAGCGGGGAGCTCCCATGGGAGCAGTTCTTC. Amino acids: CASTEGSGELPWEQFF. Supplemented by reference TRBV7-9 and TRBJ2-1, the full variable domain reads DTGVSQNPRHKITKRGQNVTFRCDPISEHNRLYWYRQTLGQGPEFLTYFQNEAQLEKSRLLSDRFSAERPKGSFSTLEIQRTEQGDSAMYLCASTEGSGELPWEQFFGPGTRLTVL.

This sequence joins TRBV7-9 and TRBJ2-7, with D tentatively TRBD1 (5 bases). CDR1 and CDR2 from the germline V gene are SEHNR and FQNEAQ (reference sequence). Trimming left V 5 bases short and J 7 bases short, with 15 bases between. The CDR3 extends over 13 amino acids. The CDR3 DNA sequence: TGTGCCAGCAGCACCAGACAGCCTCAGGAGCAGTACTTC. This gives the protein CASSTRQPQEQYF. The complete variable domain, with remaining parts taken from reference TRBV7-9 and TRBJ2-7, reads DTGVSQNPRHKITKRGQNVTFRCDPISEHNRLYWYRQTLGQGPEFLTYFQNEAQLEKSRLLSDRFSAERPKGSFSTLEIQRTEQGDSAMYLCASSTRQPQEQYFGPGTRLTVT.

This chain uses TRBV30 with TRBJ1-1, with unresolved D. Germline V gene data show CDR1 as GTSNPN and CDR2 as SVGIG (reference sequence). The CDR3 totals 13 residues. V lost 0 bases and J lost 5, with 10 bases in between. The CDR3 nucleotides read TGTGCCTGGAGTGTAAATCAGGTTACTGAAGCTTTCTTT. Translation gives CAWSVNQVTEAFF.

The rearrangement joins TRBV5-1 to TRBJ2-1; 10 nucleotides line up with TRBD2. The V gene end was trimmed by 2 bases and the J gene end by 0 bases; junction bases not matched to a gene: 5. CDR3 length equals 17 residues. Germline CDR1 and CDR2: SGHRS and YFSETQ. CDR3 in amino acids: CASSFEPSGSSYNEQFF. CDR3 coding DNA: TGCGCCAGCAGCTTCGAACCTAGCGGGAGCTCCTACAATGAGCAGTTCTTC.

DNA for the CDR3: TGTGCCAGCAGCGTAAGTAGCGGGAATCAGCTGTACGAGCAGTACTTC. Its translation: CASSVSSGNQLYEQYF. The rearrangement uses TRBV9 and TRBJ2-7; 8 nucleotides agree with TRBD2. CDR3 length: 16 residues. Looked up from germline, CDR1 is SGDLS and CDR2 is YYNGEE. Unmatched junction bases numbered 10, after V lost 1 base and J lost 4 bases. The variable domain in full, with the rest retrieved from reference TRBV9 and TRBJ2-7, is DSGVTQTPKHLITATGQRVTLRCSPRSGDLSVYWYQQSLDQGLQFLIQYYNGEERAKGNILERFSAQQFPDLHSELNLSSLELGDSALYFCASSVSSGNQLYEQYFGPGTRLTVT.

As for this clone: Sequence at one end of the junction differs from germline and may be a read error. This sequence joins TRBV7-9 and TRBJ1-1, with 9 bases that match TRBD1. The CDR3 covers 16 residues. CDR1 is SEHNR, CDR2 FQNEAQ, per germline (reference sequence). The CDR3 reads CSSSPKGQGWNTEAFF. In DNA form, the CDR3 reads TGTTCCAGCAGCCCAAAGGGACAGGGATGGAACACTGAAGCTTTCTTT.

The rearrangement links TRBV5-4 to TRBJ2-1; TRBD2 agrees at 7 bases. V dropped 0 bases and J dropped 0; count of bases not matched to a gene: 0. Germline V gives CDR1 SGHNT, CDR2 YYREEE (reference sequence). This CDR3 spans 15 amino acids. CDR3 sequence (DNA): TGTGCCAGCAGCTTGGGCGGGAGCTCCTACAATGAGCAGTTCTTC. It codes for CASSLGGSSYNEQFF.

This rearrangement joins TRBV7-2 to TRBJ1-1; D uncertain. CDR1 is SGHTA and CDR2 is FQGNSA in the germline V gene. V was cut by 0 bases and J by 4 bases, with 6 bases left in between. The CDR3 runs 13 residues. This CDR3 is CASSLAFGTEAFF. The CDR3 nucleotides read TGTGCCAGCAGCTTAGCTTTCGGCACTGAAGCTTTCTTT.

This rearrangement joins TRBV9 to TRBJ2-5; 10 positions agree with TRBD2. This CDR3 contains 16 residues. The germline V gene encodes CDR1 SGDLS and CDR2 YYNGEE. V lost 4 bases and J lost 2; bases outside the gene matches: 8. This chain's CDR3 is CASSQRVLAGQETQYF. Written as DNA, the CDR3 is TGTGCCAGCAGCCAGAGGGTACTAGCGGGGCAAGAGACCCAGTACTTC.

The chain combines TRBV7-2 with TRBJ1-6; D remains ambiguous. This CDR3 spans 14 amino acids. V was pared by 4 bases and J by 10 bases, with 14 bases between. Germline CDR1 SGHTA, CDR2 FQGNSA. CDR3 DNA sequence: TGTGCCAGCAGCTCCCGGGAAGGGAACTCACCCCTCCACTTT. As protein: CASSSREGNSPLHF.

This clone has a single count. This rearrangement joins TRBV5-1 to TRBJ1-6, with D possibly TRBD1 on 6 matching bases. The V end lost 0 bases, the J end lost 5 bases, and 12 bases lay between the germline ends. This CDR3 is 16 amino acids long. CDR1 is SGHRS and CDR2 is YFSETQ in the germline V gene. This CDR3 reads CASSLDRVMNNSPLHF. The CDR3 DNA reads TGCGCCAGCAGCTTGGACAGGGTTATGAATAATTCACCCCTCCACTTT.

The CDR3 region has the DNA TGTGCCACTCGGAGCGGGGGGGCGAATTACAATGAGCAGTTCTTC. Amino acids: CATRSGGANYNEQFF. The rearrangement joins TRBV6-1 to TRBJ2-1; 10 bases are a match to TRBD2. J was trimmed by 4 bases and V by 10 bases; bases with no gene match: 10. Germline values: CDR1 MNHNS, CDR2 SASEGT. The CDR3 is 15 amino acids.

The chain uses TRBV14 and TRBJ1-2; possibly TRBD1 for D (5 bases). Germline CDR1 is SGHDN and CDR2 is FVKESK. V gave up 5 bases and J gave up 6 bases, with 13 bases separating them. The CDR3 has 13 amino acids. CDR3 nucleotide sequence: TGTGCCAGCAGCATCGACAGACGAAATGGCTACACCTTC. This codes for CASSIDRRNGYTF.

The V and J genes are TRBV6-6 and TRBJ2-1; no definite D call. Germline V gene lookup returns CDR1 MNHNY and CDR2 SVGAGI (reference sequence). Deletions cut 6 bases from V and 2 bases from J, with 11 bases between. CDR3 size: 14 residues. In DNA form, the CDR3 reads TGTGCCAGCAGAGGAGTCCTACCCTACAATGAGCAGTTCTTC. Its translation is CASRGVLPYNEQFF.

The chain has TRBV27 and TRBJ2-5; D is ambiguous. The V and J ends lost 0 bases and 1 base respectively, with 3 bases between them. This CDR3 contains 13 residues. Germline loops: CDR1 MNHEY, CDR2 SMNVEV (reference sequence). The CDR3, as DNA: TGTGCCAGCAGTTTATCTCTCCAAGAGACCCAGTACTTC. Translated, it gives CASSLSLQETQYF.

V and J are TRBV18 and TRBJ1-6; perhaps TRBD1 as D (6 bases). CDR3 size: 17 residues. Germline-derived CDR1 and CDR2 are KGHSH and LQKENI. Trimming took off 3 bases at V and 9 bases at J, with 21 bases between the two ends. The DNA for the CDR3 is TGTGCCAGCTCACCGGACAGTCCGGCGTTGGGTATTTCACCCCTCCACTTT. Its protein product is CASSPDSPALGISPLHF.

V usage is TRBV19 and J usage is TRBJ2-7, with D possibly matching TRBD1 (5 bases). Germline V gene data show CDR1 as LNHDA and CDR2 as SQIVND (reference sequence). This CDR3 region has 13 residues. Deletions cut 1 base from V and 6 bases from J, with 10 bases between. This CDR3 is CASSIGGGAEQYF. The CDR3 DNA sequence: TGTGCCAGTAGTATAGGTGGTGGGGCCGAGCAGTACTTC.

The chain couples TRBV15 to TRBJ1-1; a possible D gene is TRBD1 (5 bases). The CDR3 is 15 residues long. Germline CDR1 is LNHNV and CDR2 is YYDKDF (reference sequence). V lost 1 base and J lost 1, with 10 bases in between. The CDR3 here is CATSRVPQGNTEAFF. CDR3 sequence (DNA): TGTGCCACCAGCAGAGTCCCCCAGGGGAACACTGAAGCTTTCTTT.

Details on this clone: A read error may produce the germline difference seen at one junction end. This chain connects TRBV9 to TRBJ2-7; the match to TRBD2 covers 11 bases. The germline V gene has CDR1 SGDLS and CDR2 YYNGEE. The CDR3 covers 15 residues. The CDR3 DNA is TGTGCCAGCAGCCCGGGACTAGCGGTTACCTACGGGCAGTACTTC. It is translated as CASSPGLAVTYGQYF.

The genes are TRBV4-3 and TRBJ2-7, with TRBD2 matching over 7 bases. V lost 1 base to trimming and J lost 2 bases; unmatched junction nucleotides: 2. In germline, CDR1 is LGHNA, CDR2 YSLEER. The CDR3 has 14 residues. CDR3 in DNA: TGCGCCAGCAGCCAAGGGGGAGGGCCCTACGAGCAGTACTTC. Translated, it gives CASSQGGGPYEQYF.

In DNA form, the CDR3 reads TGTGCCAGCAGTAGGGGACAGGGGACCTACGAGCAGTACTTC. It yields the protein CASSRGQGTYEQYF. This rearrangement joins TRBV27 to TRBJ2-7; 10 nucleotides line up with TRBD1. The V gene's germline CDR1 is MNHEY and CDR2 SMNVEV (reference sequence). The CDR3 runs to 14 residues. Trimming took 5 bases from V and 2 from J; bases not matched to a gene: 3.

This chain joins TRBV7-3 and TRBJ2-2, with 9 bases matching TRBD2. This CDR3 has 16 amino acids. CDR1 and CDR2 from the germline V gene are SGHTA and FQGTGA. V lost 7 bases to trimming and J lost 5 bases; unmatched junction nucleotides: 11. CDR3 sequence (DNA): TGTGCCAGCACAACTTTAGCGGGAGTAGGTACCGGGGAGCTGTTTTTT. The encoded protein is CASTTLAGVGTGELFF.

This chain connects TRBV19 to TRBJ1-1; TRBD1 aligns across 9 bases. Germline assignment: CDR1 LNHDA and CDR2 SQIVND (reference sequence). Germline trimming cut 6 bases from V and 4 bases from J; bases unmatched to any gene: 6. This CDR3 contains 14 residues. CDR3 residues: CASSADRGGTEAFF. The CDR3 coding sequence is TGTGCCAGTAGCGCGGACAGGGGAGGCACTGAAGCTTTCTTT.

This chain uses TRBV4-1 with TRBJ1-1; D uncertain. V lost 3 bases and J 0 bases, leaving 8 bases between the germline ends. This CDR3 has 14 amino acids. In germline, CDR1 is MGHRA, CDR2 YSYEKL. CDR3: CASSQTHLNTEAFF. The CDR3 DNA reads TGCGCCAGCAGCCAGACACATCTGAACACTGAAGCTTTCTTT.

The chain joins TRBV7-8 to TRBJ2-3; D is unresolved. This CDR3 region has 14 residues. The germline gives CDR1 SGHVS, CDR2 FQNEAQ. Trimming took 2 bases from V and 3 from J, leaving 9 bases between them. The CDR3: CASSLSEATDTQYF. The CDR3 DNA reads TGTGCCAGCAGCTTATCTGAGGCTACAGATACGCAGTATTTT.

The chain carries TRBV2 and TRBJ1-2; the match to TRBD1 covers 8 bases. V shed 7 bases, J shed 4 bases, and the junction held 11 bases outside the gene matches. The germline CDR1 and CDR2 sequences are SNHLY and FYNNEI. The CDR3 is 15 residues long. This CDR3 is CASTSGAGGVYGYTF. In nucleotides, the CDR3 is TGTGCCAGCACCAGCGGGGCAGGGGGCGTCTATGGCTACACCTTC.

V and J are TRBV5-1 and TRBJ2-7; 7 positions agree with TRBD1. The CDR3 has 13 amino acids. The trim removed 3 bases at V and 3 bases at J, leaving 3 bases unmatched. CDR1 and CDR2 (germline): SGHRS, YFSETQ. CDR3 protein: CASSWDSFYEQYF. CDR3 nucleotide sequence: TGCGCCAGCAGCTGGGACAGCTTCTACGAGCAGTACTTC.